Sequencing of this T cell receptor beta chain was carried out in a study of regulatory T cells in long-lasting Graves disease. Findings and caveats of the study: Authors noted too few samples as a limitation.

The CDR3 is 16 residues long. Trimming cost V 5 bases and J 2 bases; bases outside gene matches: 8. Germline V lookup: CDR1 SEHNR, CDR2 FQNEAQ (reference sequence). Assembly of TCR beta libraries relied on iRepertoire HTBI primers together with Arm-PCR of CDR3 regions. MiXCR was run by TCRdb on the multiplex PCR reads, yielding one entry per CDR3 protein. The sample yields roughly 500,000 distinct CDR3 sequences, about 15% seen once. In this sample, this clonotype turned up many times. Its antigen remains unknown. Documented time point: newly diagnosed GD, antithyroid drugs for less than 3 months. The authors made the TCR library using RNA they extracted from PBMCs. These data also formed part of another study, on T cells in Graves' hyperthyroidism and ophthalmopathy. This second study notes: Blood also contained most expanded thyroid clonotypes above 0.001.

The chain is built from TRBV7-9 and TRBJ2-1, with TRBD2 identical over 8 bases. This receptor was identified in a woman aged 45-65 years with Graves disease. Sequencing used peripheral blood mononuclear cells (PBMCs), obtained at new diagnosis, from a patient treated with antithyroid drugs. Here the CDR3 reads CASSPHGGRTYNEQFF. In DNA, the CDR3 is TGTGCCAGCAGCCCCCATGGCGGGAGGACCTACAATGAGCAGTTCTTC.